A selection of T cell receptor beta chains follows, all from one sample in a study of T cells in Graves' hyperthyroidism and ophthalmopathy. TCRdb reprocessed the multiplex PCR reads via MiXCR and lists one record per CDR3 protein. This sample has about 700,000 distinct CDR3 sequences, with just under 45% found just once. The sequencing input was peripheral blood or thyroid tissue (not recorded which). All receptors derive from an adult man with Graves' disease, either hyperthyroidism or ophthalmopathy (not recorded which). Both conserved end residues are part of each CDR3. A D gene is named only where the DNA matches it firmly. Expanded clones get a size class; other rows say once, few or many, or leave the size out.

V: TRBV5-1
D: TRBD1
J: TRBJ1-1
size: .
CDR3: CASSLTGTGPISTEAFF
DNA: TGCGCCAGCAGCCTCACCGGGACAGGGCCGATCTCCACTGAAGCTTTCTTT

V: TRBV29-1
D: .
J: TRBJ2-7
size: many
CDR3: CSVEGRDWEQYF
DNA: TGCAGCGTTGAAGGTAGGGATTGGGAGCAGTACTTC

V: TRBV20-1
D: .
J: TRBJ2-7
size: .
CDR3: CSALRPGSYEQYF
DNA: TGCAGTGCCCTCAGACCCGGGAGTTACGAGCAGTACTTC

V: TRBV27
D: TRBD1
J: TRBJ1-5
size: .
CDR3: CASSDRRQGFNQPQHF
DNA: TGTGCCAGCAGTGACCGCCGACAGGGCTTCAATCAGCCCCAGCATTTT

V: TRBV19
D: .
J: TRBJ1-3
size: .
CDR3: CASSIRAGNTIYF
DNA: TGTGCCAGTAGTATACGGGCAGGGAACACCATATATTTT

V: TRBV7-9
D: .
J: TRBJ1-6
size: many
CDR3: CASSFGNSPLHF
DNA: TGTGCCAGCAGTTTTGGGAATTCACCCCTCCACTTT

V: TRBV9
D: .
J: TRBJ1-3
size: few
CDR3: CASSQDSASGNTIYF
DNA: TGTGCCAGCAGCCAAGATTCAGCTTCTGGAAACACCATATATTTT

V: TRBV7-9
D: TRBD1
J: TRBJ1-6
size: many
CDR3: CASSFDRGYSPLHF
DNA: TGTGCCAGCAGCTTTGACAGGGGTTATTCACCCCTCCACTTT

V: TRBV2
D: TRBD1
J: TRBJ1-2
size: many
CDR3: CASSAGTGSSFPRYTF
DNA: TGTGCCAGCAGCGCCGGGACAGGGTCGTCCTTCCCTCGCTACACCTTC

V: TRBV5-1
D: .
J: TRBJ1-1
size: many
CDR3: CASSFGSTEAFF
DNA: TGCGCCAGCAGCTTTGGGTCCACTGAAGCTTTCTTT

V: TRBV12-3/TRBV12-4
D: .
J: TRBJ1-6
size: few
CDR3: CASSAGPLNSPLHF
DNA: TGTGCCAGCAGCGCGGGACCCCTAAATTCACCCCTCCACTTT

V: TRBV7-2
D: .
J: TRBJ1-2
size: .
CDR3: CANSLSTNYGYTF
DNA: TGTGCCAACAGCTTATCCACTAACTATGGCTACACCTTC

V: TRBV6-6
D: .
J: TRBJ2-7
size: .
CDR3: CASRAYYEQYF
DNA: TGTGCCAGCAGAGCCTATTACGAGCAGTACTTC

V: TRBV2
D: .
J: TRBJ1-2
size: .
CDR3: CASGIPGSTNGYTF
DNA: TGTGCCAGCGGTATCCCCGGGTCTACCAACGGCTACACCTTC

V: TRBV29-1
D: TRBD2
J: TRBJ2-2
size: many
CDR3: CSVATGGRTGELFF
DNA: TGCAGCGTTGCCACGGGAGGGCGTACCGGGGAGCTGTTTTTT

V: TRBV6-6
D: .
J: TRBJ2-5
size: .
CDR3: CAISPKGGQETQYF
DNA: TGTGCCATCAGTCCAAAAGGGGGCCAAGAGACCCAGTACTTC

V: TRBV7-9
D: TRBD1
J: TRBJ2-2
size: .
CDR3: CASSQTQGANTGELFF
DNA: TGTGCCAGCAGCCAAACACAGGGGGCGAACACCGGGGAGCTGTTTTTT

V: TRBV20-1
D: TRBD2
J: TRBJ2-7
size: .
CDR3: CSAIGTSGSLSYEQYF
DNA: TGCAGTGCTATCGGGACTAGCGGTAGTCTCTCCTACGAGCAGTACTTC